This T cell receptor (beta chain) came from a study of blood T cell repertoires in COVID-19. The CDR3 contains 16 residues. The trim removed 0 bases at V and 9 bases at J, leaving 9 bases unmatched. Per germline, CDR1 SGDLS and CDR2 YYNGEE. Profiled with immunoSEQ multiplex PCR; TCRdb holds only in-frame clones, not every one. The sample lists 250,000 or so clones, roughly 84% occurring once. Clinical history reported by participants formed the basis on which cohorts were assigned. Cohort 3 recovered donors had two negative PCRs, clearance, or symptom resolution. This clonotype originated in a man in his fifties who had recovered from COVID-19. The sequencing input was PBMCs or T cells enriched from blood (not recorded which). The chain is built from TRBV9 and TRBJ2-4, with TRBD2 identical over 10 bases. CDR3 sequence reads: CASSVATSGASAIQYF. CDR3 DNA sequence: TGTGCCAGCAGCGTAGCCACTAGCGGGGCGAGCGCCATTCAGTACTTC.